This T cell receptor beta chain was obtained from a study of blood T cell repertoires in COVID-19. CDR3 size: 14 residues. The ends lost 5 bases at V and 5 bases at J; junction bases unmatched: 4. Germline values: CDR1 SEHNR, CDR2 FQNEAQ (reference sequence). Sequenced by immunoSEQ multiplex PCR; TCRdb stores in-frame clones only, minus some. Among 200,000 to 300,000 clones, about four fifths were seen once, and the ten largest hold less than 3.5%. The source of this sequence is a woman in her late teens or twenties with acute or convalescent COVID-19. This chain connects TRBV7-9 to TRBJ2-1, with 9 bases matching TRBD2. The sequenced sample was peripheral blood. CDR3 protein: CASSLTSGNNEQFF. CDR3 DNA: TGTGCCAGCAGCCTGACTAGCGGCAACAATGAGCAGTTCTTC.